The clone carrying this T cell receptor beta chain was observed a handful of times. Its antigen is undetermined. Given a much more abundant clone one base away, this may be a read error. The data were taken from a study of circulating CD8 cells and anti-PD-1 response in melanoma. Sorting of live CD3+CD8+TCRalphabeta+ cells by PD-1 and/or TIGIT gave four subsets. Overall study results and limits: Subset repertoires were largely private at M1, with under 7.5% shared.

Germline loops: CDR1 MGHRA, CDR2 YSYEKL. This CDR3 is built from 14 residues. Trimming took 3 bases from V and 4 from J, leaving 13 bases between them. Using approximately 16 ng of total RNA, TCR libraries were made with the QIAseq Immune Repertoire TCR panel. TCRdb independently ran MiXCR on the reads; one entry per CDR3 protein. The sample contains more than 400 distinct CDR3 sequences, more than 9% of which appear only once. The genes are TRBV4-1 and TRBJ2-7, with no clear D. This sequence originates from a human donor with melanoma. Sequenced material: CD8+ T cells from PBMCs, taken at baseline or after one month of anti-PD-1 therapy (not recorded which). The CDR3 coding sequence is TGCGCCAGCAGCCAGGTGACTTTCGGTTACGAGCAGTACTTC. Its protein product is CASSQVTFGYEQYF.